Below are 14 T cell receptor beta chains sequenced from a single sample in a study of shared clonotypes between healthy human individuals. Sequenced by immunoSEQ multiplex PCR; TCRdb stores in-frame clones only, minus some. In the table there are about 2.3 million clones, approximately 95% of which are singletons. The sequenced sample consisted of naive CD4+ T cells from PBMCs. Subset: CD45RA+ positively selected. The receptor set was obtained from a man aged 18 to 35 in good health. Some clones in this sample may be carry-over from other donors' samples.

The chain employs TRBV29-1 and TRBJ1-3; a possible D gene is TRBD1 (6 bases). V shed 7 bases and J shed 0 bases, with 16 bases lying between them. The CDR3 is 15 amino acids. In germline, CDR1 is SQVTM, CDR2 ANQGSEA. In nucleotides, the CDR3 is TGCAGCGCCGAGGGGGGGGCGAACTCTGGAAACACCATATATTTT. Translating gives CSAEGGANSGNTIYF.

This clone was picked up one time. V usage is TRBV7-2 and J usage is TRBJ2-3; D gene uncertain. Deletions cut 4 bases from V and 0 bases from J, with 23 bases between. Germline V CDR1 and CDR2: SGHTA, FQGNSA. The CDR3 has 19 amino acids. The CDR3 region is CASSSPLLFSRRSTDTQYF. CDR3 DNA sequence: TGTGCCAGCAGCTCCCCCCTGCTGTTTTCGAGAAGGAGCACAGATACGCAGTATTTT.

Note on this clone: This specimen includes other DNA sequences encoding the same CDR3. V gene TRBV9 combines with J gene TRBJ1-2; TRBD1 is a possible D gene (6 bases). The CDR3 extends over 13 amino acids. Germline values: CDR1 SGDLS, CDR2 YYNGEE. V was cut by 4 bases and J by 2 bases, with 9 bases left in between. DNA for the CDR3: TGTGCCAGCAGCTCTGGACAGAACTATGGCTACACCTTC. Translation gives CASSSGQNYGYTF.

This clone showed up just a few times. The chain links TRBV11-2 to TRBJ2-7; TRBD2 matches 11 bases. Trimming removed 5 bases from V and 5 bases from J; junction bases left unmatched: 5. The CDR3 loop spans 14 amino acids. Germline V gene data show CDR1 as SGHAT and CDR2 as FQNNGV. The CDR3 protein is CASSRGLAGNEQYF. The CDR3 DNA sequence: TGTGCCAGCAGCCGCGGACTAGCGGGTAACGAGCAGTACTTC.

The chain is built from TRBV12-5 and TRBJ2-3, with 9 bases that match TRBD2. Germline V gene lookup returns CDR1 LGHNT and CDR2 FRNRAP. The CDR3 runs 20 residues. With 0 bases clipped from V and 4 bases from J, the junction kept 17 bases outside the gene matches. CDR3 bases: TGTGCTAGTGGTTTGGTATGGTTAGCGGGAGACGGGGCTGCTTCAGATACGCAGTATTTT. Its translation: CASGLVWLAGDGAASDTQYF.

V gene TRBV2 combines with J gene TRBJ1-1; a weak D match, TRBD1 (6 bases). Trimming shortened V by 7 bases and J by 1 base, and 16 bases separated the two germline ends. CDR1 and CDR2 (germline): SNHLY, FYNNEI. The CDR3 totals 15 residues. The CDR3 reads CASTSTQQGNTEAFF. The CDR3 bases are TGTGCCAGCACGTCAACCCAACAGGGGAACACTGAAGCTTTCTTT. Variable domain in full (rest from reference TRBV2 and TRBJ1-1): EPEVTQTPSHQVTQMGQEVILRCVPISNHLYFYWYRQILGQKVEFLVSFYNNEISEKSEIFDDQFSVERPDGSNFTLKIRSTKLEDSAMYFCASTSTQQGNTEAFFGQGTRLTVV.

The chain uses TRBV15 and TRBJ1-5; a weak D match, TRBD1 (5 bases). The V gene lost 2 bases and the J gene lost 6 bases, with 20 bases spanning the gap. CDR3 length: 17 amino acids. Germline-derived CDR1 and CDR2 are LNHNV and YYDKDF (reference sequence). The DNA for the CDR3 is TGTGCCACCAGCAGACCCGGGGGACGGAGCGTCGGTCAGCCCCAGCATTTT. Its protein is CATSRPGGRSVGQPQHF. Drawing the rest from reference TRBV15 and TRBJ1-5, the complete variable domain is DAMVIQNPRYQVTQFGKPVTLSCSQTLNHNVMYWYQQKSSQAPKLLFHYYDKDFNNEADTPDNFQSRRPNTSFCFLDIRSPGLGDTAMYLCATSRPGGRSVGQPQHFGDGTRLSIL.

This clone was observed a single time. Distinct nucleotide sequences in the sample also encode this CDR3. The chain joins TRBV28 to TRBJ2-5; possible D gene TRBD2, 7 bases. V was clipped by 4 bases and J by 2 bases, with 17 bases between them. The CDR3 extends over 16 amino acids. CDR1 MDHEN and CDR2 SYDVKM come from the germline V gene. CDR3 in DNA: TGTGCCAGCAGTTCCCTGGGGGCGGGGGCACAAGAGACCCAGTACTTC. It codes for CASSSLGAGAQETQYF.

This chain links TRBV28 with TRBJ1-4, with TRBD1 as a possible D gene (5 bases). The CDR3 has 16 amino acids. Germline assignment: CDR1 MDHEN and CDR2 SYDVKM. The CDR3, as DNA: TGTGCTATCGCCGGTCAGGGCTATCCGGATAATGAAAAACTGTTTTTT. Translating gives CAIAGQGYPDNEKLFF.

The V gene is TRBV25-1, the J gene TRBJ2-1; 8 positions match TRBD1. CDR3 length equals 13 residues. In germline, CDR1 is MGHDK, CDR2 SYGVNS. J lost 7 bases, V lost 6 bases, and 5 bases had no gene match. CDR3 nucleotides: TGTGCCAGCAGAGTGACAGGGGATAATGAGCAGTTCTTC. This translates into CASRVTGDNEQFF.

The V and J genes are TRBV29-1 and TRBJ2-7, with D perhaps being TRBD1 or TRBD2 (5 bases each). Trimming took 0 bases from V and 2 from J, leaving 11 bases between them. The CDR3 totals 14 residues. Per the germline V gene, CDR1 is SQVTM and CDR2 is ANQGSEA. In nucleotides, the CDR3 is TGCAGCGTTGAAGAATGGGACGGGACCTACGAGCAGTACTTC. It is translated as CSVEEWDGTYEQYF.

The chain combines TRBV5-5 with TRBJ2-3, with 13 bases aligning to TRBD2. V was clipped by 5 bases and J by 2 bases; unmatched bases: 5. The CDR3 is made up of 16 amino acids. The germline gives CDR1 SGHKS, CDR2 YYEKEE (reference sequence). As DNA, the CDR3 is TGTGCCAGCAGGTCGGGACTAGCGGGAAACACAGATACGCAGTATTTT. Encoded protein: CASRSGLAGNTDTQYF.

This chain uses TRBV5-1 with TRBJ2-3, with TRBD2 matching 9 bases. V gave up 4 bases and J gave up 6 bases; unmatched junction bases: 6. Germline loops: CDR1 SGHRS, CDR2 YFSETQ. The CDR3 has 14 residues. CDR3 loop: CASSRLAGADTQYF. CDR3 DNA: TGCGCCAGCAGCAGATTAGCGGGGGCGGATACGCAGTATTTT.

The table lists this clone with a count of one. The chain combines TRBV27 with TRBJ1-5; D not certain. Looked up from germline, CDR1 is MNHEY and CDR2 is SMNVEV (reference sequence). Trimming removed 2 bases at V and 6 bases at J, with 14 bases between. The CDR3 extends over 15 amino acids. The DNA of the CDR3 is TGTGCCAGCAGTTTAACCCCTCCGGACCTTCAGCCCCAGCATTTT. It encodes CASSLTPPDLQPQHF.